The 27 T cell receptor beta chains presented below share a single source sample, sequenced in a study of CD8 T cells in Susac syndrome. The RNA, about 0.5 to 1 ug, was put through reverse transcription using random hexamers. TCRdb re-called the immunoSEQ multiplex PCR reads through MiXCR, storing one row per CDR3 protein. The profile shows 120,000 to 150,000 distinct CDR3 sequences, roughly 95% of them singletons. The sequenced sample consisted of CD4+ T cells from PBMCs. Every receptor here comes from a human donor with Susac syndrome.

The chain combines TRBV29-1 with TRBJ2-1; no definite D call. Trimming took off 7 bases at V and 0 bases at J, with 10 bases between the two ends. The germline V gene has CDR1 SQVTM and CDR2 ANQGSEA. CDR3 length: 13 residues. CDR3 sequence (DNA): TGCAGCGGAACGCAGAGCTCCTACAATGAGCAGTTCTTC. Translating gives CSGTQSSYNEQFF.

Only a few counts were recorded for this clonotype. The chain recombines TRBV14 with TRBJ1-1, with D possibly being TRBD1 (5 bases). Germline values: CDR1 SGHDN, CDR2 FVKESK. V was cut by 3 bases and J by 3 bases, with 11 bases left in between. This CDR3 is built from 14 residues. In DNA, the CDR3 is TGTGCCAGCAGCCAGGCAGGGAGGTACACTGAAGCTTTCTTT. As protein: CASSQAGRYTEAFF.

The CDR3: CASSVDSGSPYEQYF. CDR3 DNA: TGTGCCAGCAGCGTAGACAGCGGGAGCCCCTACGAGCAGTACTTC. The gene calls are TRBV9 and TRBJ2-7; TRBD2 aligns across 8 bases. The germline gives CDR1 SGDLS, CDR2 YYNGEE. The CDR3 runs 15 residues. Trimming removed 0 bases from V and 2 bases from J; junction bases left unmatched: 4.

The V and J genes are TRBV20-1 and TRBJ2-7, with D possibly being TRBD1 (6 bases). The germline V gene encodes CDR1 DFQATT and CDR2 SNEGSKA (reference sequence). CDR3 length equals 16 residues. Trimming took off 1 base at V and 0 bases at J, with 16 bases between the two ends. CDR3 nucleotide sequence: TGCAGTGCTAGAGGGGACATCTTGCGGAGCTCCTACGAGCAGTACTTC. Translating it yields CSARGDILRSSYEQYF.

The sample holds one count of this clonotype. J is TRBJ2-7 and V is TRBV10-2; D is perhaps TRBD2 (6 bases). Germline lookup yields CDR1 WSHSY and CDR2 SAAADI. V was clipped by 2 bases and J by 7 bases, with 12 bases between them. This CDR3 region has 13 residues. This CDR3 is CASSEGGDLEQYF. DNA for the CDR3: TGCGCCAGCAGTGAGGGCGGGGACTTGGAGCAGTACTTC.

The J gene is TRBJ2-7, the V gene TRBV27; the D gene is possibly TRBD1 (6 bases). The CDR3 is made up of 15 amino acids. Trimming removed 0 bases at V and 3 bases at J, with 12 bases between. From germline, CDR1 is MNHEY and CDR2 SMNVEV (reference sequence). CDR3 loop: CASSLSPDRYYEQYF. DNA of the CDR3: TGTGCCAGCAGTTTATCCCCCGACAGGTACTACGAGCAGTACTTC.

The chain couples TRBV12-1 to TRBJ2-7; the table's D gene call, TRBD2, was not cross checked with the DNA. TRBV12-1 is designated a pseudogene. The CDR3 contains 15 residues. CDR3 nucleotide sequence: TGTGCCAGCAGCAGTCGCGGAGGAAGACCCTACGAGCAGTACTTC. This encodes CASSSRGGRPYEQYF.

CDR3 residues: CASRKTSGLNEQFF. The CDR3 DNA follows: TGTGCCAGCAGAAAGACTAGCGGGCTCAATGAGCAGTTCTTC. The chain is built from TRBV25-1 and TRBJ2-1, with 10 bases fitting TRBD2. The CDR3 extends over 14 amino acids. The V gene's germline CDR1 is MGHDK and CDR2 SYGVNS. V dropped 6 bases and J dropped 6; count of bases not matched to a gene: 5. Full variable domain (rest looked up from reference TRBV25-1 and TRBJ2-1): EADIYQTPRYLVIGTGKKITLECSQTMGHDKMYWYQQDPGMELHLIHYSYGVNSTEKGDLSSESTVSRIRTEHFPLTLESARPSHTSQYLCASRKTSGLNEQFFGPGTRLTVL.

The sample holds one count of this clonotype. The V and J genes are TRBV5-4 and TRBJ1-5; D gene uncertain. The V gene lost 2 bases and the J gene lost 0 bases, with 6 bases spanning the gap. This CDR3 has 14 amino acids. The germline V gene encodes CDR1 SGHNT and CDR2 YYREEE (reference sequence). CDR3: CASSLRFSNQPQHF. Here the CDR3 DNA reads TGTGCCAGCAGCTTAAGGTTTAGCAATCAGCCCCAGCATTTT.

This clonotype showed up just once. The CDR3 sequence is CASSCGLAGETQYF. CDR3 nucleotides: TGTGCCAGCAGCTGCGGACTAGCGGGGGAGACCCAGTACTTC. This rearrangement joins TRBV12-1 to TRBJ2-5; the D call of TRBD2 is as the table states it, not checked on the DNA. TRBV12-1 is recorded as a pseudogene. There are 14 residues in the CDR3.

The V gene is TRBV7-6, the J gene TRBJ2-3; a possible D gene is TRBD2 (5 bases). The CDR3 has 14 amino acids. Germline CDR1 is SGHVS and CDR2 is FNYEAQ. V lost 5 bases and J 1 base, leaving 10 bases between the germline ends. The CDR3 region is CASSREGRTDTQYF. CDR3 bases: TGTGCCAGCAGCCGCGAGGGCCGCACAGATACGCAGTATTTT.

The CDR3 DNA follows: TGTGCCAGCAGCCAGACCTCCAGCGTTAACACCGGGGAGCTGTTTTTT. Translated: CASSQTSSVNTGELFF. The chain links TRBV14 to TRBJ2-2; D uncertain. The CDR3 totals 16 residues. CDR1 is SGHDN and CDR2 is FVKESK in the germline V gene. The germline V and J ends were trimmed by 3 bases and 2 bases, with 13 bases remaining between them.

The chain employs TRBV12-3 or TRBV12-4 and TRBJ1-1; D call uncertain. The V and J ends lost 2 bases and 10 bases respectively, with 5 bases between them. The CDR3 spans 10 residues. Here the CDR3 reads CASSLNRAFF. CDR3 nucleotides: TGTGCCAGCAGTTTAAACAGAGCTTTCTTT.

This sequence joins TRBV5-1 and TRBJ2-5; TRBD1 or TRBD2 may be the D gene (7 bases each). V lost 0 bases to trimming and J lost 4 bases, with 16 bases between them. The CDR3 is 16 amino acids. Germline V gene lookup returns CDR1 SGHRS and CDR2 YFSETQ. CDR3 DNA sequence: TGCGCCAGCAGCTTGGAGCCGACAGGGAGGGGAGAGACCCAGTACTTC. Translating it yields CASSLEPTGRGETQYF.

Only a few counts were recorded for this clonotype. The genes are TRBV5-4 and TRBJ1-2; D unresolved. CDR1 SGHNT and CDR2 YYREEE come from the germline V gene (reference sequence). Trimming removed 4 bases from V and 0 bases from J, with 10 bases in between. This CDR3 spans 14 amino acids. CDR3: CASSPDGSNYGYTF. Written as DNA, the CDR3 is TGTGCCAGCAGCCCGGACGGCTCTAACTATGGCTACACCTTC.

This chain uses TRBV4-1 with TRBJ1-2; 7 bases line up with TRBD1. Trimming at V came to 0 bases and at J to 5 bases, leaving 12 bases not matched to a gene. CDR1 and CDR2 from the germline V gene are MGHRA and YSYEKL. The CDR3 consists of 17 residues. CDR3 loop: CASSQEVGATGTYGYTF. The CDR3 region has the DNA TGCGCCAGCAGCCAAGAAGTAGGCGCGACAGGGACGTATGGCTACACCTTC.

This clonotype has a single count. This chain links TRBV29-1 with TRBJ2-3; D gene unclear. Trimming pared 7 bases from V and 7 bases from J, leaving 12 bases between. This CDR3 spans 11 amino acids. CDR1 is SQVTM, CDR2 ANQGSEA, per germline. The CDR3 nucleotides read TGCAGCGCCGGATCTAAGAATACGCAGTATTTT. Amino acids: CSAGSKNTQYF.

This chain connects TRBV14 to TRBJ2-2, with D tentatively TRBD1 (5 bases). The V gene's germline CDR1 is SGHDN and CDR2 FVKESK. CDR3 length: 16 residues. Trimming took off 3 bases at V and 1 base at J, with 12 bases between the two ends. CDR3 protein: CASSQVPGMNTGELFF. CDR3 bases: TGTGCCAGCAGCCAGGTTCCAGGGATGAACACCGGGGAGCTGTTTTTT. Drawing the rest from reference TRBV14 and TRBJ2-2, the complete variable domain is EAGVTQFPSHSVIEKGQTVTLRCDPISGHDNLYWYRRVMGKEIKFLLHFVKESKQDESGMPNNRFLAERTGGTYSTLKVQPAELEDSGVYFCASSQVPGMNTGELFFGEGSRLTVL.

V gene TRBV28 combines with J gene TRBJ1-2, with a weak D call TRBD1 (5 bases). Germline V lookup: CDR1 MDHEN, CDR2 SYDVKM. The length of the CDR3 is 12 residues. Trimming pared 7 bases from V and 3 bases from J, leaving 9 bases between. The CDR3 DNA reads TGTGCCAGCAATGTGGGGGACTATGGCTACACCTTC. It specifies CASNVGDYGYTF.

The chain couples TRBV20-1 to TRBJ2-2; no clear D. CDR1 DFQATT and CDR2 SNEGSKA come from the germline V gene (reference sequence). V lost 2 bases, J lost 6 bases, and 7 bases lay in between. This CDR3 contains 12 residues. The CDR3, as DNA: TGCAGTGCTAGACGACCGCCCGGGGAGCTGTTTTTT. Amino acids: CSARRPPGELFF.

The chain carries TRBV7-9 and TRBJ2-3; no reliable D call. Germline V gene lookup returns CDR1 SEHNR and CDR2 FQNEAQ (reference sequence). The CDR3 has 11 residues. The V and J ends lost 11 bases and 4 bases respectively, with 10 bases between them. The CDR3 is CAGSGPDTQYF. CDR3 nucleotides: TGTGCCGGATCGGGCCCAGATACGCAGTATTTT. The whole variable domain, filled in from reference TRBV7-9 and TRBJ2-3, reads DTGVSQNPRHKITKRGQNVTFRCDPISEHNRLYWYRQTLGQGPEFLTYFQNEAQLEKSRLLSDRFSAERPKGSFSTLEIQRTEQGDSAMYLCAGSGPDTQYFGPGTRLTVL.

V gene TRBV5-1 combines with J gene TRBJ1-2; TRBD1 is a possible D gene (5 bases). Trimming removed 0 bases from V and 8 bases from J, with 11 bases in between. This CDR3 comprises 13 residues. Looked up from germline, CDR1 is SGHRS and CDR2 is YFSETQ. CDR3 nucleotides: TGCGCCAGCAGCTTGGACGCAGGGATGGGCTACACCTTC. The encoded protein is CASSLDAGMGYTF.

The CDR3 is CASSFTGLGTQYF. CDR3 DNA: TGTGCCAGCAGTTTCACAGGGCTGGGTACGCAGTATTTT. The chain has TRBV28 and TRBJ2-3; D might be TRBD1 (6 bases). CDR3 length: 13 residues. V was shortened by 3 bases and J by 8 bases, with 12 bases between the two germline ends. The germline CDR1 and CDR2 sequences are MDHEN and SYDVKM. The whole variable domain, remainder taken from reference TRBV28 and TRBJ2-3, is DVKVTQSSRYLVKRTGEKVFLECVQDMDHENMFWYRQDPGLGLRLIYFSYDVKMKEKGDIPEGYSVSREKKERFSLILESASTNQTSMYLCASSFTGLGTQYFGPGTRLTVL.

The CDR3 bases are TGTGCCAGCACCCCGTGGACAGGGGGTACCACAGATACGCAGTATTTT. Its protein is CASTPWTGGTTDTQYF. This sequence joins TRBV12-3 or TRBV12-4 and TRBJ2-3; 10 bases agree with TRBD1. The length of the CDR3 is 16 residues. Germline trimming cut 7 bases from V and 2 bases from J; bases unmatched to any gene: 9.

The chain is built from TRBV5-1 and TRBJ2-1, with D hard to call. The CDR3 loop spans 15 amino acids. Trimming cost V 0 bases and J 0 bases, with 7 bases left between them. Germline CDR1 SGHRS, CDR2 YFSETQ. CDR3 DNA sequence: TGCGCCAGCAGCTTGGGGGTGGGCTCCTACAATGAGCAGTTCTTC. Translating gives CASSLGVGSYNEQFF.

The chain combines TRBV7-9 with TRBJ2-1, with 8 bases identical to TRBD2. The CDR3 contains 18 residues. Germline V gene data show CDR1 as SEHNR and CDR2 as FQNEAQ (reference sequence). V gave up 5 bases and J gave up 0 bases; unmatched junction bases: 12. CDR3 region: CASSLQRISGSSYNEQFF. DNA for the CDR3: TGTGCCAGCAGCCTCCAAAGGATAAGCGGGAGCTCCTACAATGAGCAGTTCTTC.

The chain recombines TRBV7-9 with TRBJ2-1; D may match TRBD1 or TRBD2 (5 bases each). Germline assignment: CDR1 SEHNR and CDR2 FQNEAQ (reference sequence). CDR3 length: 13 amino acids. V shed 3 bases and J shed 15 bases, with 18 bases lying between them. The chain's CDR3 is CASSFSGALGRFF. CDR3 in DNA: TGTGCCAGCAGCTTCTCCGGGGCCCTAGGGCGGTTCTTC.